This section outlines one T cell receptor beta chain sequence together with its context. Its specificity is unknown. The data belong to a study of blood T cells in healthy people across ages. Findings and caveats of the study: Strongly correlated with naive T cell percentage was TCR beta diversity. Donor CMV infection status was unknown, possibly confounding age-related changes in expanded clonotypes.

Then a second PCR, running roughly 7 to 11 cycles, was carried out with a sample-barcoded 5' primer and a J-beta primer mix. TCRdb independently ran MiXCR on the 5' RACE reads; one entry per CDR3 protein. The sample holds around 1,900,000 distinct CDR3 sequences; around 42% are singletons and the top ten take more than 20%. V was pared by 0 bases and J by 0 bases, with 8 bases of the junction left unmatched. The germline CDR1 and CDR2 sequences are LGHNA and YSLEER. This CDR3 spans 18 amino acids. Material for sequencing was blood. The chain joins TRBV4-3 to TRBJ2-1; TRBD2 matches 7 bases. The TCR sequence derives from a human donor in good health. In nucleotides, the CDR3 is TGCGCCAGCAGCCAAGATCTGGCTAGCGGTTCCTCCTACAATGAGCAGTTCTTC. The encoded protein is CASSQDLASGSSYNEQFF.